These 18 T cell receptor beta chains were all obtained from the same sample, sequenced in a study of T cells after yellow fever vaccination. Via MiXCR, TCRdb re-called the 5' RACE reads, giving one row per CDR3 protein. Of more than 300,000 distinct CDR3 sequences in the sample, about 11% were seen once. The sequencing here drew on CD4+ T cells sorted from PBMCs, taken 45 days after the yellow fever booster vaccination. All receptors come from a man between 18 and 35 years old who received the YFV17D yellow fever vaccine.

CDR3 sequence (DNA): TGTGCCAGCAGCTTGGGAGGGGTCAGCCACATTCAGTACTTC. It specifies CASSLGGVSHIQYF. The chain uses TRBV5-6 and TRBJ2-4; perhaps D is TRBD1 or TRBD2 (5 bases each). The V gene lost 0 bases and the J gene lost 8 bases, with 12 bases spanning the gap. The germline gives CDR1 SGHDT, CDR2 YYEEEE. The CDR3 contains 14 residues.

As for this clonotype: Just one base apart from a much larger clone, this may be a read error. V gene TRBV5-1 combines with J gene TRBJ2-2; perhaps TRBD2 as D (6 bases). Germline V gene data show CDR1 as SGHRS and CDR2 as YFSETQ. The CDR3 contains 16 residues. CDR3 residues: CASSPLGGFGTGGLFF. The CDR3 region has the DNA TGCGCCAGCAGCCCCCTCGGAGGGTTTGGGACCGGGGGGCTGTTTTTT.

The genes are TRBV30 and TRBJ1-1, with 7 bases matching TRBD1. Germline CDR1 is GTSNPN and CDR2 is SVGIG (reference sequence). The V segment lost 5 bases and the J segment 10 bases; nucleotides outside the gene matches: 7. The CDR3 totals 11 residues. The CDR3 region has the DNA TGTGCCTGGGGTATTAACAGGGGAGCTTTCTTT. This codes for CAWGINRGAFF.

Only a few counts were recorded for this clonotype. The rearrangement joins TRBV7-9 to TRBJ2-5; 7 nucleotides align to TRBD2. Per germline, CDR1 SEHNR and CDR2 FQNEAQ (reference sequence). The CDR3 totals 15 residues. The ends lost 6 bases at V and 0 bases at J; junction bases unmatched: 7. The CDR3, as DNA: TGTGCCAGCAGTCAAGGACTAGGGTACCAAGAGACCCAGTACTTC. This sequence encodes CASSQGLGYQETQYF.

This clonotype was seen only a few times. The V gene is TRBV6-5, the J gene TRBJ2-3; no reliable D call. Germline loops: CDR1 MNHEY, CDR2 SVGAGI. CDR3 length equals 15 residues. The ends were cut back, 6 bases at V and 4 bases at J, with 17 bases in the middle. CDR3 nucleotide sequence: TGTGCCAGCAGCCCCTCGAGGAGTTTATCAGATACGCAGTATTTT. It yields the protein CASSPSRSLSDTQYF.

V is TRBV5-4 and J is TRBJ2-1; D possibly corresponds to TRBD2 (6 bases). Per the germline V gene, CDR1 is SGHNT and CDR2 is YYREEE (reference sequence). V lost 4 bases, J lost 9 bases, and 17 bases lay in between. There are 14 residues in the CDR3. The CDR3 loop reads CASSPRLVATEQFF. DNA for the CDR3: TGTGCCAGCAGCCCTCGACTAGTAGCGACTGAGCAGTTCTTC. Together with reference TRBV5-4 and TRBJ2-1, the CDR3 gives the full variable domain: ETGVTQSPTHLIKTRGQQVTLRCSSQSGHNTVSWYQQALGQGPQFIFQYYREEENGRGNFPPRFSGLQFPNYSSELNVNALELDDSALYLCASSPRLVATEQFFGPGTRLTVL.

The chain joins TRBV4-3 to TRBJ1-1; D unresolved. The CDR3 length is 15 residues. With 4 bases removed from V and 6 bases from J, the gap between germline ends came to 18 bases. Germline V gene sequence: CDR1 LGHNA, CDR2 YSLEER. CDR3 nucleotides: TGCGCCAGCAGCCCAACGCGCGGGGAGTTGGCTGAAGCTTTCTTT. It translates to CASSPTRGELAEAFF.

This clonotype was seen many times. CDR3 bases: TGTGCCAGCAGTGTCGACACGGGACAGAACTATGGCTACACCTTC. Translated: CASSVDTGQNYGYTF. The V call is TRBV25-1, the J call TRBJ1-2; 7 bases are a match to TRBD1. V was pared by 4 bases and J by 2 bases, with 7 bases of the junction left unmatched. The germline gives CDR1 MGHDK, CDR2 SYGVNS. The CDR3 has 15 amino acids.

The chain uses TRBV5-1 and TRBJ1-2, with D tentatively TRBD1 (5 bases). Germline values: CDR1 SGHRS, CDR2 YFSETQ. The CDR3 spans 13 residues. The germline V and J ends were trimmed by 0 bases and 6 bases, with 9 bases remaining between them. In DNA form, the CDR3 reads TGCGCCAGCAGCTTGGCAGGGTCTGATGGCTACACCTTC. Encoded protein: CASSLAGSDGYTF.

This chain uses TRBV6-2 or TRBV6-3 with TRBJ1-2; D unclear. The germline V gene has CDR1 MNHEY and CDR2 SVGEGT. The V and J ends lost 7 bases and 8 bases respectively, with 11 bases between them. CDR3 length: 11 residues. The CDR3 DNA follows: TGTGCCAGCAACCAAGGAGGAGGCTACACCTTC. As protein: CASNQGGGYTF.

In this sample, this clonotype turned up many times. An end of the junction differs from the germline gene, which may be a read error. The chain links TRBV7-7 to TRBJ2-6; D is perhaps TRBD1 or TRBD2 (5 bases each). This CDR3 is built from 19 residues. Germline-derived CDR1 and CDR2 are SSHAT and FNYEAQ (reference sequence). CDR3 sequence reads: CASSPDRRGTSSGANVLTF. The CDR3 nucleotides are TGTGCTAGCAGCCCAGACCGAAGGGGCACTAGCTCTGGGGCCAACGTCCTGACTTTC.

The V call is TRBV18, the J call TRBJ2-1, with 7 bases fitting TRBD1. CDR3 length: 12 amino acids. Germline V gene lookup returns CDR1 KGHSH and CDR2 LQKENI. V lost 4 bases and J lost 11; bases outside the gene matches: 5. The CDR3 DNA reads as TGTGCCAGCTCACTGTGGACAGGACAGCAGTTCTTC. The encoded protein is CASSLWTGQQFF.

The chain links TRBV12-3 or TRBV12-4 to TRBJ2-3, with 8 nucleotides matching TRBD2. The CDR3 spans 13 residues. V gave up 8 bases and J gave up 3 bases; unmatched junction bases: 4. CDR3 region: CASGLAVTDTQYF. The CDR3 DNA reads as TGTGCCAGCGGACTAGCAGTAACAGATACGCAGTATTTT.

This clonotype was seen a few times. The V and J genes are TRBV5-1 and TRBJ2-6; D is ambiguous. Trimming removed 3 bases from V and 0 bases from J, with 10 bases in between. The CDR3 has 16 amino acids. In germline, CDR1 is SGHRS, CDR2 YFSETQ. CDR3 DNA sequence: TGCGCCAGCAGCTCGACCCAGAACTCTGGGGCCAACGTCCTGACTTTC. This codes for CASSSTQNSGANVLTF.

CDR3 coding DNA: TGTGCCAGCAGCTCATCGACAGGGGGCGCCGGCTATGGCTACACCTTC. Amino acid sequence: CASSSSTGGAGYGYTF. The chain recombines TRBV5-5 with TRBJ1-2, with 10 bases matching TRBD1. This CDR3 is 16 amino acids long. The germline V gene has CDR1 SGHKS and CDR2 YYEKEE (reference sequence). The junction had 9 bases not matched to a gene; V was cut back by 3 bases and J by 4 bases. The entire variable domain, with the rest obtained from reference TRBV5-5 and TRBJ1-2, is as follows: DAGVTQSPTHLIKTRGQQVTLRCSPISGHKSVSWYQQVLGQGPQFIFQYYEKEERGRGNFPDRFSARQFPNYSSELNVNALLLGDSALYLCASSSSTGGAGYGYTFGSGTRLTVV.

This clonotype was detected only a few times. The genes are TRBV12-3 or TRBV12-4 and TRBJ2-2, with unresolved D. The CDR3 spans 14 residues. Trimming left V 7 bases short and J 6 bases short, with 15 bases between. The CDR3 DNA reads TGTGCCAGCAAGAAGGAAGGGTTGGCCGGGGAGCTGTTTTTT. Its protein is CASKKEGLAGELFF.

This clonotype has more than one count but fewer than ten. This chain connects TRBV13 to TRBJ1-1, with D maybe TRBD1 (5 bases). V gave up 3 bases and J gave up 7 bases, with 12 bases separating them. Germline CDR1 reads PRHDT; CDR2 reads FYEKMQ (reference sequence). CDR3 length: 13 residues. The CDR3 here is CASSLVRGNEAFF. CDR3 nucleotide sequence: TGTGCCAGCAGCTTGGTCCGGGGGAATGAAGCTTTCTTT.

The chain uses TRBV7-8 and TRBJ1-5, with D possibly matching TRBD1 (6 bases). V dropped 0 bases and J dropped 5 bases, with 14 bases sitting between them. This CDR3 region has 16 residues. The V gene's germline CDR1 is SGHVS and CDR2 FQNEAQ. The CDR3 DNA reads as TGTGCCAGCAGCTTAGCGAACAGGGTGGTGGATCAGCCCCAGCATTTT. The encoded protein is CASSLANRVVDQPQHF.